The T cell receptor beta chain under discussion was sequenced for a study of blood T cells in healthy people across ages. The V gene lost 5 bases and the J gene lost 3 bases, with 19 bases spanning the gap. The CDR3 spans 15 residues. CDR1 and CDR2 (germline): DFQATT, SNEGSKA (reference sequence). No fewer than 7 million PBMCs went into each sample. With each sample, at least 5.5 micrograms of total RNA were extracted. A second PCR of roughly 7 to 11 cycles used a sample-barcoded 5' primer and a J-beta primer mix. Tagging of each cDNA molecule was performed by a template-switch adaptor with 12 random nucleotides. TCRdb itself ran the 5' RACE reads through MiXCR, one entry per CDR3 protein. Among around 1,500,000 distinct CDR3 sequences listed, around 42% were seen once.

The sequence derives from a woman in her late teens or twenties in good health. This chain links TRBV20-1 with TRBJ1-1; the D gene is possibly TRBD1 (5 bases). Sequencing was done on a sample of blood. As DNA, the CDR3 is TGCAGTGCTCCTGGTACCGACAGTACTCACACTGAAGCTTTCTTT. As protein: CSAPGTDSTHTEAFF.